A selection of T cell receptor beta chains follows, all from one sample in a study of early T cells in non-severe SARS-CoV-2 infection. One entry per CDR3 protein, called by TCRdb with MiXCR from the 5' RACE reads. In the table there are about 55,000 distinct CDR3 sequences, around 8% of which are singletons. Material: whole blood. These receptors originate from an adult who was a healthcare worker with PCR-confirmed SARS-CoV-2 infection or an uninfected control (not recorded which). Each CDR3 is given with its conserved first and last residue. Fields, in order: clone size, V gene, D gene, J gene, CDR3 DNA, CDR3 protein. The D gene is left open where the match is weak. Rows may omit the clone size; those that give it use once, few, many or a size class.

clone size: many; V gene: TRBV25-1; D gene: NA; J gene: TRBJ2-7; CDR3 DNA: TGTGCCGTCGCTGGACGGGGCTACGAGCAGTACTTC; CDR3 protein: CAVAGRGYEQYF
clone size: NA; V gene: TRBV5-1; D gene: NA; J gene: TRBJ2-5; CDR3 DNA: TGCGCCAGCAGGGACAATGAAGAGACCCAGTACTTC; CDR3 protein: CASRDNEETQYF
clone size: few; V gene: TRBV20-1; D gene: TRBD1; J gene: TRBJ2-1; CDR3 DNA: TGCAGTGCTAACAGGGGAAGGTTCGACAATGAGCAGTTCTTC; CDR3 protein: CSANRGRFDNEQFF
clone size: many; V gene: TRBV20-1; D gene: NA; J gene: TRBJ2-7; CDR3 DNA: TGCAGTGCTAGAAAGTCAGGGTTTTTCGACGAGCAGTACTTC; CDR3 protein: CSARKSGFFDEQYF
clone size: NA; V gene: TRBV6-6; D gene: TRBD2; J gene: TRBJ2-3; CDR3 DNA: TGTGCCAGCAGGCGCATCATCTCTAGCGGAGGGAGCACAGATACGCAGTATTTT; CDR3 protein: CASRRIISSGGSTDTQYF
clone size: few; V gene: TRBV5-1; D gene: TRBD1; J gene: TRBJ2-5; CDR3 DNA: TGCGCCAGCAGCTACGGGACAGGGGAAGAGACCCAGTACTTC; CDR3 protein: CASSYGTGEETQYF
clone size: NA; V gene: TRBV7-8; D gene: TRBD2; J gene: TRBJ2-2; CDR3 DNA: TGTGCCACCTCTAGCGGGGGCGGCGCCGGGGAGCTGTTTTTT; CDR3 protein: CATSSGGGAGELFF
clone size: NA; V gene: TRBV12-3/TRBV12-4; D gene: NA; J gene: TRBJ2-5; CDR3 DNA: TGTGCCAGCAGTTTAAGTATCCTGTGGCAAGAGACCCAGTACTTC; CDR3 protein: CASSLSILWQETQYF
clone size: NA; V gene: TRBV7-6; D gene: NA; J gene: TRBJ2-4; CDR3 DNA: TGTGCCAGCAGCCCCGGAGGTTATCGGGGAAGGGGGAACATTCAGTACTTC; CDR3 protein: CASSPGGYRGRGNIQYF
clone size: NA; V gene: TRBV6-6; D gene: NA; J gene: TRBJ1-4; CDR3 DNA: TGTGCCAGCAGTGCCAGTATAGACTATGAAAAACTGTTTTTT; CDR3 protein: CASSASIDYEKLFF
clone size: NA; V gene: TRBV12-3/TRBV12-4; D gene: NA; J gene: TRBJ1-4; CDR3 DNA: TGTGCCAGCAGTTTATGGCAGCAGAATGAAAAACTGTTTTTT; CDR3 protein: CASSLWQQNEKLFF
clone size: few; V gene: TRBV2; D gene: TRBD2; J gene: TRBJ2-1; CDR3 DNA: TGTGCCAGCAGTGAAGAGCGGGGGTTCAATGAGCAGTTCTTC; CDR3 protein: CASSEERGFNEQFF
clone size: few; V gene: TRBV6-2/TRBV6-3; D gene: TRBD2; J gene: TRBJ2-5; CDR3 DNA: TGTGCCAGCAGTTACTCGATAACTAGCGGGACCGTCGTGCGACAAGAGACCCAGTACTTC; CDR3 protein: CASSYSITSGTVVRQETQYF
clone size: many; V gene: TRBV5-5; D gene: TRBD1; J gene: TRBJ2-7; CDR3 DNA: TGTGCCAGCAGCAGAGGACAGGGGGTCTACGAGCAGTACTTC; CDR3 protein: CASSRGQGVYEQYF
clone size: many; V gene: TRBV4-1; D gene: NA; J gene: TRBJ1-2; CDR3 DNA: TGCGCCAGCAGCCAAGGACAGCCCTATGGCTACACCTTC; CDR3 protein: CASSQGQPYGYTF
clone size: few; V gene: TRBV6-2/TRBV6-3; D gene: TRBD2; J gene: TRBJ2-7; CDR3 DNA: TGTGCCAGCACCAGACTAGCGGGGGTCGTAGACGCGTACGAGCAGTACTTC; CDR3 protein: CASTRLAGVVDAYEQYF
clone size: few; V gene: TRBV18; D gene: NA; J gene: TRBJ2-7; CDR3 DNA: TGTGCCAGCTCACCAATCCAGGGTATCTACGAGCAGTACTTC; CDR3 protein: CASSPIQGIYEQYF
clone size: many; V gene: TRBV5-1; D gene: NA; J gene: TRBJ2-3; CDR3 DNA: TGCGCCAGCAGCTTGGAGGCGGTGTACACAGATACGCAGTATTTT; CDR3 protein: CASSLEAVYTDTQYF
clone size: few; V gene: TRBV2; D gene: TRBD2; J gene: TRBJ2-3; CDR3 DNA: TGTGCCAGCAGTGAGAGCCGGACTAGCGGCTACACAGATACGCAGTATTTT; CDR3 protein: CASSESRTSGYTDTQYF
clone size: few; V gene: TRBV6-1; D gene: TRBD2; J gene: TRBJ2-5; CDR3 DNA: TGTGCCAGCATCTGGCTAGCGGGGACTCAAGAGACCCAGTACTTC; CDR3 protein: CASIWLAGTQETQYF
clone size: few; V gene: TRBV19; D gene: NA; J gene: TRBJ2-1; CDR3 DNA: TGTGTCAGTACCCCAGGGTCCGTCTACAATGAGCAGTTCTTC; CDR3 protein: CVSTPGSVYNEQFF
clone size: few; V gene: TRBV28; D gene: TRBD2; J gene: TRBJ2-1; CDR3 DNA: TGTGCCAGCAGTTTTTCCGGGACTAGCGGGAGTGTTGAGCAGTTCTTC; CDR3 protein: CASSFSGTSGSVEQFF
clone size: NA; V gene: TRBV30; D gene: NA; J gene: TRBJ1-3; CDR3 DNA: TGTGCCTTTAACAGGGAGTCTGAAAACACCATATATTTT; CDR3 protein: CAFNRESENTIYF
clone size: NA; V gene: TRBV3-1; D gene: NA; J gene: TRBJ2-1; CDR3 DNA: TGTGCCAGCAGCCCAGTGAACAATGAGCAGTTCTTC; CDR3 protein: CASSPVNNEQFF
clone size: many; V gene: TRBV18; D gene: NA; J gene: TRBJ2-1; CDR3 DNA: TGTGCCAGCTCACCACAGCACGGGGGATTTTACAATGAGCAGTTCTTC; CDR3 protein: CASSPQHGGFYNEQFF
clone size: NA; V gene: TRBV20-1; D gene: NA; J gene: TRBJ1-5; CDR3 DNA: TGCTTGAACCCCGGGGGAAGCAATCAGCCCCAGCATTTT; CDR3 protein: CLNPGGSNQPQHF